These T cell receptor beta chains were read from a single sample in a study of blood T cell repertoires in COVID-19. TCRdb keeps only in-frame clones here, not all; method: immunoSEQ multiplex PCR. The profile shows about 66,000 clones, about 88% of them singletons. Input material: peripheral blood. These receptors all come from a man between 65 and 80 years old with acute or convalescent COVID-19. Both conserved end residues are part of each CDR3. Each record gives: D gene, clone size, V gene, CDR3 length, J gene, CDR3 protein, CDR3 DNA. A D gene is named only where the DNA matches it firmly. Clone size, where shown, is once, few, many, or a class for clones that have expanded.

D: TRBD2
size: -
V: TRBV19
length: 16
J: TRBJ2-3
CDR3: CASRAGSWLSTDTQYF
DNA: TGTGCCAGTAGAGCGGGAAGTTGGCTTAGCACAGATACGCAGTATTTT

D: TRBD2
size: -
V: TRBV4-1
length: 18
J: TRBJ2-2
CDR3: CASSQGPLAGSATGELFF
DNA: TGCGCCAGCAGCCAAGGACCTCTAGCGGGGTCTGCCACCGGGGAGCTGTTTTTT

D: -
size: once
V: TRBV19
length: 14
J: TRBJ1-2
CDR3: CASSEAGALFGYTF
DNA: TGTGCCAGTAGTGAGGCAGGGGCCCTCTTTGGCTACACCTTC

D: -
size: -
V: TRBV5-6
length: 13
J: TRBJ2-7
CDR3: CASSLGGPYEQYF
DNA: TGTGCCAGCAGCTTGGGCGGTCCCTACGAGCAGTACTTC

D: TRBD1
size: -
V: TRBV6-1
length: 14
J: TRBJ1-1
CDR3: CASSADRLGTEAFF
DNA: TGTGCCAGCAGTGCGGACAGGTTGGGGACTGAAGCTTTCTTT

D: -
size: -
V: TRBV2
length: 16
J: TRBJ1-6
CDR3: CASTPEGGIYNSPLHF
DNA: TGTGCCAGCACCCCGGAAGGGGGTATCTATAATTCACCCCTCCACTTT

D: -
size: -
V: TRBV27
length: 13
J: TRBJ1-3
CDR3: CASSLSAGNTIYF
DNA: TGTGCCAGCAGTTTATCGGCCGGAAACACCATATATTTT

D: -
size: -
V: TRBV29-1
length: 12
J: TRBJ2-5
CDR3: CSELQGQETQYF
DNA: TGCAGCGAACTACAGGGCCAAGAGACCCAGTACTTC

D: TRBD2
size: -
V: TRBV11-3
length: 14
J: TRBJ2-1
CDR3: CASSLGTSGSEQFF
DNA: TGTGCCAGCAGCTTAGGGACTAGCGGTAGTGAGCAGTTCTTC

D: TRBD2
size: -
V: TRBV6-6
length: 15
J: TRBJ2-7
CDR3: CASSSGGAWGYEQYF
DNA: TGTGCCAGCAGTAGCGGGGGGGCCTGGGGATACGAGCAGTACTTC

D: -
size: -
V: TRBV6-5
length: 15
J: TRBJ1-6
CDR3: CASSYSSRGDSPLHF
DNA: TGTGCCAGCAGTTACTCGAGCAGGGGAGATTCACCCCTCCACTTT

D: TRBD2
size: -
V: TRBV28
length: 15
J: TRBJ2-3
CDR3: CASSLPLAGPDTQYF
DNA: TGTGCCAGCAGTTTACCACTAGCGGGGCCAGATACGCAGTATTTT

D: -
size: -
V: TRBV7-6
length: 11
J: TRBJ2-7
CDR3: CASSLLREQYF
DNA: TGTGCCAGCAGCCTCCTAAGAGAGCAGTACTTC

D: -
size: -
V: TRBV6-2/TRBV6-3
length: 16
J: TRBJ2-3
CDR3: CASSYSKYRITDTQYF
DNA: TGTGCCAGCAGTTACTCGAAGTACAGGATAACAGATACGCAGTATTTT

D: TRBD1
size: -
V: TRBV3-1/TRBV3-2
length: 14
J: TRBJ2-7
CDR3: CASSRTGNGYEQYF
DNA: TGTGCCAGCTCCCGGACAGGGAATGGCTACGAGCAGTACTTC

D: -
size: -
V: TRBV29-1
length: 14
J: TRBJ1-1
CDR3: CSARQNLMNTEAFF
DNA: TGCAGCGCGCGACAGAACCTAATGAACACTGAAGCTTTCTTT

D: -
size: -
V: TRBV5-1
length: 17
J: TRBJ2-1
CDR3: CASSLVGGMSSYNEQFF
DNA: TGCGCCAGCAGCTTGGTAGGAGGGATGAGCTCCTACAATGAGCAGTTCTTC

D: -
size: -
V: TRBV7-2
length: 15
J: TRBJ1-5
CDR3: CASSWGGYSNQPQHF
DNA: TGTGCCAGCAGCTGGGGCGGATATAGCAATCAGCCCCAGCATTTT

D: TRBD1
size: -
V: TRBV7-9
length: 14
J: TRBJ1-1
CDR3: CASSVGTANTEAFF
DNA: TGTGCCAGCAGCGTCGGGACAGCGAACACTGAAGCTTTCTTT

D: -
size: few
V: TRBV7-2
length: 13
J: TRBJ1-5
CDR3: CASSLEMAQPQHF
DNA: TGTGCCAGCAGCTTAGAAATGGCTCAGCCCCAGCATTTT